This TCR beta chain appears in the sequencing data of a study of cytomegalovirus exposure and HLA in healthy donors. Study outcomes and limitations: Cytomegalovirus-associated status was assigned to fewer than 200 TCR beta chains. Links to common viral pathogens appeared, in a later analysis, for several of the most significant clusters.

A single count supports this clone. The antigen is not known. Germline V lookup: CDR1 MNHNY, CDR2 SVGAGI (reference sequence). V lost 6 bases to trimming and J lost 2 bases; unmatched junction nucleotides: 3. The CDR3 loop spans 13 amino acids. The PCR used 60 Vbeta and 13 Jbeta primers. Assay used: immunoSEQ multiplex PCR; TCRdb lists only in-frame clones, some missing. The table shows under 150,000 clones, with around four fifths occurring only once. This clonotype was sampled from a boy aged 5-17 years in good health and CMV-seronegative. The rearrangement joins TRBV6-6 to TRBJ2-7; 8 bases map to TRBD1. Material for sequencing was PBMCs. CDR3 in DNA: TGTGCCAGCAGCCCGGACAGGGCCTACGAGCAGTACTTC. Encoded protein: CASSPDRAYEQYF.